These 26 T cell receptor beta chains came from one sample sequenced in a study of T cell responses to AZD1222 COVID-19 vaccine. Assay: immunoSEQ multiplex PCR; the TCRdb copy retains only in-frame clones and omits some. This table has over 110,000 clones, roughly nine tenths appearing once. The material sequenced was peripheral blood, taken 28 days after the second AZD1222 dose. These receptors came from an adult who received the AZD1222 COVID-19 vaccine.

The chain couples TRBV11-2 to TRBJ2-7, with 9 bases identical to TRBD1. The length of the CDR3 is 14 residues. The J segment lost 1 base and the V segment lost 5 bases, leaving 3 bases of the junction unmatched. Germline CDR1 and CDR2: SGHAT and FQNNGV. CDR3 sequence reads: CASSRGQGSYEQYF. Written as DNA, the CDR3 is TGTGCCAGCAGCCGCGGACAGGGGTCCTACGAGCAGTACTTC.

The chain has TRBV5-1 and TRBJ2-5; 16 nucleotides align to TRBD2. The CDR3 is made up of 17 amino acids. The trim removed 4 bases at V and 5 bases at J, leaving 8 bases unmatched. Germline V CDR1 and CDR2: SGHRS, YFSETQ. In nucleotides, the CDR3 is TGCGCCAGCAGCCTGTCGGGACTAGCGGGAGGGCGGGAGACCCAGTACTTC. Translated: CASSLSGLAGGRETQYF. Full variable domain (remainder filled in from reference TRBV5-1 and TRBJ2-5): KAGVTQTPRYLIKTRGQQVTLSCSPISGHRSVSWYQQTPGQGLQFLFEYFSETQRNKGNFPGRFSGRQFSNSRSEMNVSTLELGDSALYLCASSLSGLAGGRETQYFGPGTRLLVL.

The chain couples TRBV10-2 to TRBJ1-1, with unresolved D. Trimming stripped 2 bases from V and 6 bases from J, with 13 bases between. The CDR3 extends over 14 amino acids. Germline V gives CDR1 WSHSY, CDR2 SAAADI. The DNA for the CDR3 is TGCGCCAGCAGTGAGCCTCTTGTAGGGTCTGAAGCTTTCTTT. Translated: CASSEPLVGSEAFF.

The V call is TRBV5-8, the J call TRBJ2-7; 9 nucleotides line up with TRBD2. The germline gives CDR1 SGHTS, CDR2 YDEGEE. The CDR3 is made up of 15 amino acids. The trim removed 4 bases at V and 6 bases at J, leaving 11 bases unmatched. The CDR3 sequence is CASSGWTGLAVEQYF. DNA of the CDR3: TGTGCCAGCAGCGGTTGGACGGGACTAGCTGTCGAGCAGTACTTC.

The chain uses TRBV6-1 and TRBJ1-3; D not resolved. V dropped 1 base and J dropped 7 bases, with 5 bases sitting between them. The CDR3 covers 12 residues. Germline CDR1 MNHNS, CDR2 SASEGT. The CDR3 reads CASSEVPNTIYF. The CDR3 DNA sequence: TGTGCCAGCAGTGAAGTGCCCAACACCATATATTTT.

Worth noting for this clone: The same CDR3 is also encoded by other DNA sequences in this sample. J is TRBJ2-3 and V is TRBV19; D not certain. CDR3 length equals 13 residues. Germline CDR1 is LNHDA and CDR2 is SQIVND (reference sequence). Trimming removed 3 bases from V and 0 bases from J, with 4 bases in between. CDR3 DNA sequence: TGTGCCAGTAGTATTCCCAGCACAGATACGCAGTATTTT. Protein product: CASSIPSTDTQYF.

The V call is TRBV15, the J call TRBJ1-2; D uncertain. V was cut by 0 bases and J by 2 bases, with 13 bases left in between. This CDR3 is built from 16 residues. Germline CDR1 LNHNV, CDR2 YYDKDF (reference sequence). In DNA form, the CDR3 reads TGTGCCACCAGCAGAGAAGGTATAGAGGCCAACTATGGCTACACCTTC. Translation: CATSREGIEANYGYTF.

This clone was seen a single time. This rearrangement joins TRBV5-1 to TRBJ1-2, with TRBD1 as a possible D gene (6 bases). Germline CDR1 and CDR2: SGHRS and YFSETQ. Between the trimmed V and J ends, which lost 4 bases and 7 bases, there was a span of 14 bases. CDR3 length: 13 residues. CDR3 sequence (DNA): TGCGCCAGCAGCCAAGGTCCACAGGGTGGCTACACCTTC. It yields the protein CASSQGPQGGYTF. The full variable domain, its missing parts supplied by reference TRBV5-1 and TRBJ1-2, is KAGVTQTPRYLIKTRGQQVTLSCSPISGHRSVSWYQQTPGQGLQFLFEYFSETQRNKGNFPGRFSGRQFSNSRSEMNVSTLELGDSALYLCASSQGPQGGYTFGSGTRLTVV.

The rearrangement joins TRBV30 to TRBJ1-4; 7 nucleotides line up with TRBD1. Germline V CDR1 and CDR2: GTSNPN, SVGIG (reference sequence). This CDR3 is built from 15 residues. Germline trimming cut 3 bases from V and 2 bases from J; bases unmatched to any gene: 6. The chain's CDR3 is CAWRVGGGTNEKLFF. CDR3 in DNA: TGTGCCTGGAGAGTAGGGGGCGGGACTAATGAAAAACTGTTTTTT.

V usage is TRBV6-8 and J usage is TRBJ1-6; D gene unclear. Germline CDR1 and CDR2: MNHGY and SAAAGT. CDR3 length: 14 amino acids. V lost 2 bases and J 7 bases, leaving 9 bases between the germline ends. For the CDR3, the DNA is TGTGCCAGCAGTTACAATGCCAGGAATTCACCCCTCCACTTT. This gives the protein CASSYNARNSPLHF.

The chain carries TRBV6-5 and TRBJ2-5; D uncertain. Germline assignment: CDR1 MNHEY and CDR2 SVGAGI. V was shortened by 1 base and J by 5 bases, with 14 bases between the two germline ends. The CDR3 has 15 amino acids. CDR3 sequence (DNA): TGTGCCAGCAGTTACTTTCTGGCCCGTCGGGAGACCCAGTACTTC. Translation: CASSYFLARRETQYF.

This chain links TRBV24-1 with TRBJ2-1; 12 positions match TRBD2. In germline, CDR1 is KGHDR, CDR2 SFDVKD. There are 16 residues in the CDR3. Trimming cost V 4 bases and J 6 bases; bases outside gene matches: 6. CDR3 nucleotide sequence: TGTGCCACCAGTGACAGGACTAGCGGGGTGGTCAATGAGCAGTTCTTC. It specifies CATSDRTSGVVNEQFF.

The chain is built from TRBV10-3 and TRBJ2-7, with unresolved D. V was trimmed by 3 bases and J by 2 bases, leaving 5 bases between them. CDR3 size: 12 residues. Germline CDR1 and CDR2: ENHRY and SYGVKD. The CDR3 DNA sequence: TGTGCCATCAGTGATGACACCTACGAGCAGTACTTC. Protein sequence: CAISDDTYEQYF.

DNA for the CDR3: TGTGCCAGCAGCAGTTCTAGGGACAGGGGACTTTATAGCAATCAGCCCCAGCATTTT. Translated: CASSSSRDRGLYSNQPQHF. This chain connects TRBV2 to TRBJ1-5; 10 bases agree with TRBD1. The CDR3 runs to 19 residues. Germline V lookup: CDR1 SNHLY, CDR2 FYNNEI. V lost 6 bases to trimming and J lost 0 bases; unmatched junction nucleotides: 14.

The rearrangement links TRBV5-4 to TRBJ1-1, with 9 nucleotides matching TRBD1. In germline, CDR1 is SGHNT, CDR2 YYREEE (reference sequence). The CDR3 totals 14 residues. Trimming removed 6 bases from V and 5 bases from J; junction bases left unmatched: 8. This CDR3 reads CASNLDRGLTEAFF. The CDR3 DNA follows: TGTGCCAGCAACCTGGACAGGGGCTTGACTGAAGCTTTCTTT.

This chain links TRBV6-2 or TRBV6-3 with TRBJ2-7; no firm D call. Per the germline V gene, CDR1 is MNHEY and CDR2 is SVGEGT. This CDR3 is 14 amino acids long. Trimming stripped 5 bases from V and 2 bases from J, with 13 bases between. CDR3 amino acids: CASSRKGGPYEQYF. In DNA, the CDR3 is TGTGCCAGCAGTCGAAAGGGTGGGCCCTACGAGCAGTACTTC.

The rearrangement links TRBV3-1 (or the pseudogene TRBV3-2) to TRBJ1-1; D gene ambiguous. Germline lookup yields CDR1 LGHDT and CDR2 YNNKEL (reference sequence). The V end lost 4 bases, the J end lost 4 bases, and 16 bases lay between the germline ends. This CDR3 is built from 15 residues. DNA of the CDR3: TGTGCCAGCAGCCTCGAACAGCCGTTCGGCACTGAAGCTTTCTTT. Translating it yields CASSLEQPFGTEAFF.

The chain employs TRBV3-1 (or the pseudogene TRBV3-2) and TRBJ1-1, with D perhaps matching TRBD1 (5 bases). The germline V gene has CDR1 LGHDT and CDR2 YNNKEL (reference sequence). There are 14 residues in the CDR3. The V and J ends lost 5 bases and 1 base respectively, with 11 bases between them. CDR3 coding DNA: TGTGCCAGCAGCTTGGGACCAAAGAACACTGAAGCTTTCTTT. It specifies CASSLGPKNTEAFF.

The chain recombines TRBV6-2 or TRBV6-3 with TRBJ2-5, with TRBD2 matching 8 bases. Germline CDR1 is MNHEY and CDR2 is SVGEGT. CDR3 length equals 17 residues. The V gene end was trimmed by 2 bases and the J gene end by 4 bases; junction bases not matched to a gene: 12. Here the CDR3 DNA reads TGTGCCAGCAGTTACCCCCGGAGTAGCGGGAAAGGAGAGACCCAGTACTTC. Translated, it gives CASSYPRSSGKGETQYF.

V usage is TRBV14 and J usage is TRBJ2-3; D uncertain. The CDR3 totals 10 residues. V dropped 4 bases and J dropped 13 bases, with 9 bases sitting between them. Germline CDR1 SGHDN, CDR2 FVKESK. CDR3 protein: CASSRIFKYF. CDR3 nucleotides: TGTGCCAGCAGCCGTATATTTAAGTATTTT.

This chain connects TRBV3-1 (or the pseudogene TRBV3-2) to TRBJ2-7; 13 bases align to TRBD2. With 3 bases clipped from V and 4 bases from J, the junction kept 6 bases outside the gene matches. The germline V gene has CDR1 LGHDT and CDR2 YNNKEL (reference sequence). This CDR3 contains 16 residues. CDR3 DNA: TGTGCCAGCAGCCACCCACTAGCGGGAGGGTGGTACGAGCAGTACTTC. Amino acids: CASSHPLAGGWYEQYF.

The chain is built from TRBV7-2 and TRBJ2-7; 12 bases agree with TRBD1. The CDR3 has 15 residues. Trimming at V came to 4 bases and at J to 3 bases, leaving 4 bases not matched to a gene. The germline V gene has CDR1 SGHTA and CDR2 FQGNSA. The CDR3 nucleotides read TGTGCCAGCAGCTCGGGGACAGGGGGCTTCTACGAGCAGTACTTC. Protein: CASSSGTGGFYEQYF. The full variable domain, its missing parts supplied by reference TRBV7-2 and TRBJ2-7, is GAGVSQSPSNKVTEKGKDVELRCDPISGHTALYWYRQSLGQGLEFLIYFQGNSAPDKSGLPSDRFSAERTGGSVSTLTIQRTQQEDSAVYLCASSSGTGGFYEQYFGPGTRLTVT.

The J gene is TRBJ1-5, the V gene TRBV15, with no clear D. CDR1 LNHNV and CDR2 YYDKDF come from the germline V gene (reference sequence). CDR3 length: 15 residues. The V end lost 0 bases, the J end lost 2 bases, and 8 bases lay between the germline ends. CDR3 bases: TGTGCCACCAGCAGAGATCTAGTCCGCAATCAGCCCCAGCATTTT. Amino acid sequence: CATSRDLVRNQPQHF.

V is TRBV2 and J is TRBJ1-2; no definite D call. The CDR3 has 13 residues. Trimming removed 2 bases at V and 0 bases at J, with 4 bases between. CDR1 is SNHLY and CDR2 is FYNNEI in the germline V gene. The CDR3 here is CASSETSNYGYTF. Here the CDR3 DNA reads TGTGCCAGCAGTGAAACATCTAACTATGGCTACACCTTC.

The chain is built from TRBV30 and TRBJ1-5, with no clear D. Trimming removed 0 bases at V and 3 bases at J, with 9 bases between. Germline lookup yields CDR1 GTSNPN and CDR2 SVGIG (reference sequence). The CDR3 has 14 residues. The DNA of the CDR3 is TGTGCCTGGAGTGTAGGCAGAACCAATCAGCCCCAGCATTTT. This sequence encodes CAWSVGRTNQPQHF.

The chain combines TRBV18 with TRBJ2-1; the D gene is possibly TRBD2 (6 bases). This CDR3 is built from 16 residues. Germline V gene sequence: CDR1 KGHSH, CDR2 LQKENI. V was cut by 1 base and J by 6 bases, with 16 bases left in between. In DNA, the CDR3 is TGTGCCAGCTCACCACGAATATCATCTAGCGTCAATGAGCAGTTCTTC. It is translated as CASSPRISSSVNEQFF.